This TCR beta chain was identified in a study of OX40 agonist ivuxolimab in advanced cancers. Study details: Partial response was recorded in three patients: one hepatocellular carcinoma and two cutaneous melanoma cases.

Assay: immunoSEQ multiplex PCR; the TCRdb copy retains only in-frame clones and omits some. This table holds tens of thousands of clones, about 82% found once. With autoimmune disease history or systemic immunosuppression, patients were excluded. A note on this clone: Its antigen is as yet unknown.

Study results and limitations: It was not determined which antigens were specifically recognized by the peripheral T cells that had undergone clonal expansion. CD8+ T cells were the subset that, on average, had more expanded clones than CD4+.

CDR1 MNHEY and CDR2 SMNVEV come from the germline V gene (reference sequence). Trimming took off 6 bases at V and 5 bases at J, with 12 bases between the two ends. The CDR3 contains 13 residues. The receptor was derived from an adult with an advanced solid tumor such as melanoma, head and neck, liver or kidney cancer. The material sequenced was CD4+ or CD8+ T cells sorted from blood, taken in a trial of the OX40 agonist ivuxolimab. The chain carries TRBV27 and TRBJ2-3; D unclear. The chain's CDR3 is CASRRLQQDTQYF. DNA for the CDR3: TGTGCCAGCAGACGGCTCCAGCAAGATACGCAGTATTTT.